The 32 T cell receptor beta chains reported below all come from one sample, sequenced in a study of identical twins. One entry per CDR3 protein results from TCRdb running MiXCR on the 5' RACE reads. The sample yields around 340,000 distinct CDR3 sequences, around 9% seen once. Sequenced material: naive T cells sorted from blood. These receptors originate from a woman aged 45-65 years in good health.

This clonotype appeared a few times. This chain links TRBV27 with TRBJ1-6; 11 nucleotides agree with TRBD1. V gave up 6 bases and J gave up 10 bases; unmatched junction bases: 2. This CDR3 is 13 amino acids long. Germline V gene lookup returns CDR1 MNHEY and CDR2 SMNVEV (reference sequence). CDR3 coding DNA: TGTGCCAGCAGGGGACAGGGGGGCTCACCCCTCCACTTT. This sequence encodes CASRGQGGSPLHF.

This chain joins TRBV6-5 and TRBJ1-1; D might be TRBD1 (5 bases). V lost 8 bases and J lost 7, with 20 bases in between. Germline lookup yields CDR1 MNHEY and CDR2 SVGAGI. The CDR3 runs 14 residues. This CDR3 is CASGVFRGADEAFF. The CDR3 nucleotides are TGTGCCAGCGGCGTGTTCCGTGGGGCGGATGAAGCTTTCTTT.

This clonotype was picked up many times. The chain couples TRBV27 to TRBJ2-3; 15 positions match TRBD2. CDR1 and CDR2 (germline): MNHEY, SMNVEV (reference sequence). CDR3 size: 18 residues. V dropped 4 bases and J dropped 3; count of bases not matched to a gene: 8. The CDR3 is CASSSGLAGGFGTDTQYF. CDR3 bases: TGTGCCAGCAGTTCGGGACTAGCGGGAGGTTTCGGGACAGATACGCAGTATTTT.

V gene TRBV4-1 combines with J gene TRBJ2-3; the D is unclear. This CDR3 spans 14 amino acids. V was clipped by 5 bases and J by 1 base, with 10 bases between them. Germline V lookup: CDR1 MGHRA, CDR2 YSYEKL. As DNA, the CDR3 is TGCGCCAGCAGCGATATGGGCGGCACAGATACGCAGTATTTT. This translates into CASSDMGGTDTQYF.

This clonotype was picked up a small number of times. V and J are TRBV6-8 and TRBJ1-1; D gene unclear. V was clipped by 0 bases and J by 0 bases, with 11 bases between them. Germline V CDR1 and CDR2: MNHGY, SAAAGT. The CDR3 runs to 16 residues. CDR3 coding DNA: TGTGCCAGCAGTTACTCGCCGCAGTACATGAACACTGAAGCTTTCTTT. This gives the protein CASSYSPQYMNTEAFF.

V gene TRBV5-6 combines with J gene TRBJ2-7, with D perhaps being TRBD1 or TRBD2 (6 bases each). The germline gives CDR1 SGHDT, CDR2 YYEEEE. V lost 4 bases, J lost 6 bases, and 20 bases lay in between. CDR3 size: 15 residues. Here the CDR3 reads CASSPRGVVAREQYF. The CDR3 coding sequence is TGTGCCAGCAGCCCGAGGGGGGTTGTAGCCCGCGAGCAGTACTTC. The complete variable domain, with remaining parts taken from reference TRBV5-6 and TRBJ2-7, reads DAGVTQSPTHLIKTRGQQVTLRCSPKSGHDTVSWYQQALGQGPQFIFQYYEEEERQRGNFPDRFSGHQFPNYSSELNVNALLLGDSALYLCASSPRGVVAREQYFGPGTRLTVT.

The chain employs TRBV30 and TRBJ1-1; 10 nucleotides line up with TRBD1. Germline V gene sequence: CDR1 GTSNPN, CDR2 SVGIG (reference sequence). This CDR3 region has 12 residues. With V trimmed by 5 bases and J by 10 bases, 7 bases remained unmatched. This CDR3 reads CAWDDRGPGAFF. CDR3 nucleotide sequence: TGTGCCTGGGACGACAGGGGGCCGGGAGCTTTCTTT.

The V call is TRBV2, the J call TRBJ1-5; 10 bases agree with TRBD1. This CDR3 is 18 amino acids long. Losses at the gene ends were 8 bases for V and 2 bases for J; bases not matched to a gene: 15. Germline V gives CDR1 SNHLY, CDR2 FYNNEI. The CDR3 sequence is CASGPIRDRGDGNQPQHF. The CDR3 DNA reads TGTGCCAGCGGACCTATTCGGGACAGGGGCGACGGCAATCAGCCCCAGCATTTT. The entire variable domain, with the rest obtained from reference TRBV2 and TRBJ1-5, is as follows: EPEVTQTPSHQVTQMGQEVILRCVPISNHLYFYWYRQILGQKVEFLVSFYNNEISEKSEIFDDQFSVERPDGSNFTLKIRSTKLEDSAMYFCASGPIRDRGDGNQPQHFGDGTRLSIL.

This clonotype was recorded at least ten times. The chain carries TRBV3-1 and TRBJ1-3, with unresolved D. Per germline, CDR1 LGHDT and CDR2 YNNKEL (reference sequence). With 0 bases removed from V and 8 bases from J, the gap between germline ends came to 8 bases. CDR3 length equals 13 residues. The DNA for the CDR3 is TGTGCCAGCAGCCAAGAGGTCGGTTACACCATATATTTT. Amino acid sequence: CASSQEVGYTIYF.

The CDR3 nucleotides are TGTGCCACCAGCGGACGCCTACTAGCGGGGGAAGATACGCAGTATTTT. It codes for CATSGRLLAGEDTQYF. V usage is TRBV15 and J usage is TRBJ2-3; 11 bases are shared with TRBD2. The CDR3 spans 16 residues. Trimming took 5 bases from V and 5 from J; bases not matched to a gene: 9. The germline V gene encodes CDR1 LNHNV and CDR2 YYDKDF (reference sequence).

This clonotype was detected many times. The chain carries TRBV7-2 and TRBJ2-1, with 9 bases lining up with TRBD1. CDR1 and CDR2 from the germline V gene are SGHTA and FQGNSA. The ends lost 1 base at V and 4 bases at J; junction bases unmatched: 5. The CDR3 consists of 16 residues. The DNA of the CDR3 is TGTGCCAGCAGCTTAGTGGGGACAGGGTTTTACAATGAGCAGTTCTTC. The encoded protein is CASSLVGTGFYNEQFF.

This clonotype was seen ten or more times. This chain connects TRBV29-1 to TRBJ2-3; D is uncertain. The CDR3 totals 12 residues. Per the germline V gene, CDR1 is SQVTM and CDR2 is ANQGSEA. Trimming cost V 7 bases and J 1 base, with 9 bases left between them. The CDR3 sequence is CSAHEGTDTQYF. CDR3 sequence (DNA): TGCAGCGCCCATGAGGGCACAGATACGCAGTATTTT.

J is TRBJ2-3 and V is TRBV5-1; D not resolved. V was cut by 5 bases and J by 0 bases, with 10 bases left in between. From germline, CDR1 is SGHRS and CDR2 YFSETQ. CDR3 length: 14 amino acids. The CDR3 protein is CASRTYASTDTQYF. The CDR3 region has the DNA TGCGCCAGCAGAACTTACGCTAGCACAGATACGCAGTATTTT.

This clonotype has a count of ten or more. The gene calls are TRBV15 and TRBJ2-4; D tentatively fits TRBD1 or TRBD2 (5 bases each). The CDR3 runs 15 residues. The V gene lost 4 bases and the J gene lost 3 bases, with 13 bases spanning the gap. Germline V gene data show CDR1 as LNHNV and CDR2 as YYDKDF (reference sequence). The CDR3 here is CATSMRGQNKNIQYF. In DNA, the CDR3 is TGTGCCACCAGCATGAGGGGCCAGAACAAAAACATTCAGTACTTC.

The rearrangement joins TRBV3-1 to TRBJ2-5; unclear D gene. Trimming stripped 2 bases from V and 5 bases from J, with 9 bases between. The CDR3 is 13 residues long. Germline lookup yields CDR1 LGHDT and CDR2 YNNKEL (reference sequence). DNA of the CDR3: TGTGCCAGCAGCCAATGGGGTGCGGAGACCCAGTACTTC. Amino acid sequence: CASSQWGAETQYF.

V gene TRBV7-9 combines with J gene TRBJ2-2, with D possibly TRBD1 on 5 matching bases. The CDR3 has 15 amino acids. CDR1 SEHNR and CDR2 FQNEAQ come from the germline V gene (reference sequence). Between the trimmed V and J ends, which lost 7 bases and 3 bases, there was a span of 15 bases. As DNA, the CDR3 is TGTGCCAGCACTCTCGGAAAGGGGCACACCGGGGAGCTGTTTTTT. It specifies CASTLGKGHTGELFF.

The rearrangement links TRBV18 to TRBJ1-6; D not certain. V dropped 3 bases and J dropped 0 bases, with 3 bases sitting between them. CDR1 KGHSH and CDR2 LQKENI come from the germline V gene. CDR3 length equals 14 residues. This CDR3 is CASSPSSYNSPLHF. CDR3 in DNA: TGTGCCAGCTCACCGAGCTCCTATAATTCACCCCTCCACTTT. The full variable domain, rest sourced from reference TRBV18 and TRBJ1-6, is NAGVMQNPRHLVRRRGQEARLRCSPMKGHSHVYWYRQLPEEGLKFMVYLQKENIIDESGMPKERFSAEFPKEGPSILRIQQVVRGDSAAYFCASSPSSYNSPLHFGNGTRLTVT.

This clonotype was detected a few times. The rearrangement joins TRBV5-8 to TRBJ2-1, with D possibly matching TRBD2 (5 bases). The germline CDR1 and CDR2 sequences are SGHTS and YDEGEE. The CDR3 consists of 16 residues. V was clipped by 0 bases and J by 4 bases, with 14 bases between them. CDR3: CASSLVTSSGYNEQFF. Written as DNA, the CDR3 is TGTGCCAGCAGCTTGGTAACATCCTCGGGATACAATGAGCAGTTCTTC.

This clonotype was observed once. A much larger clone differs from this one at a single base, so this may be a read error. The rearrangement joins TRBV5-1 to TRBJ2-1; no clear D. The CDR3 is 14 residues long. The V end lost 1 base, the J end lost 1 base, and 6 bases lay between the germline ends. Per the germline V gene, CDR1 is SGHRS and CDR2 is YFSETQ. The CDR3 DNA reads as TGCGCCAGCAGCTTGAATCTTTCCTACAATGAGCAGTTCTTC. It yields the protein CASSLNLSYNEQFF. The whole variable domain, remainder taken from reference TRBV5-1 and TRBJ2-1, is KAGVTQTPRYLIKTRGQQVTLSCSPISGHRSVSWYQQTPGQGLQFLFEYFSETQRNKGNFPGRFSGRQFSNSRSEMNVSTLELGDSALYLCASSLNLSYNEQFFGPGTRLTVL.

At least ten counts were recorded for this clonotype. The rearrangement links TRBV2 to TRBJ2-5; tentative D call: TRBD1 (6 bases). The CDR3 is 15 residues long. The germline CDR1 and CDR2 sequences are SNHLY and FYNNEI. Trimming removed 5 bases from V and 5 bases from J, with 18 bases in between. The DNA of the CDR3 is TGTGCCAGCAGTCCAAGCAGGGGTGTTTGGGAGACCCAGTACTTC. As protein: CASSPSRGVWETQYF.

The chain recombines TRBV12-3 or TRBV12-4 with TRBJ1-1; D gene uncertain. The length of the CDR3 is 14 residues. V lost 2 bases and J lost 10, with 17 bases in between. Here the CDR3 reads CASSLRRPGSTAFF. Written as DNA, the CDR3 is TGTGCCAGCAGTTTACGGAGGCCAGGTAGTACAGCTTTCTTT.

This clonotype was detected only a few times. The chain recombines TRBV7-9 with TRBJ2-4, with TRBD1 matching 8 bases. J was trimmed by 7 bases and V by 2 bases; bases with no gene match: 1. Germline CDR1 is SEHNR and CDR2 is FQNEAQ (reference sequence). The CDR3 is 13 amino acids. The CDR3, as DNA: TGTGCCAGCAGCTTAAGGGACAGGAACATTCAGTACTTC. It specifies CASSLRDRNIQYF.

The sample holds many counts of this clonotype. The chain has TRBV5-1 and TRBJ2-1; TRBD2 aligns across 11 bases. The CDR3 is made up of 14 amino acids. Germline CDR1 and CDR2: SGHRS and YFSETQ. J was trimmed by 7 bases and V by 0 bases; bases with no gene match: 0. CDR3 nucleotides: TGCGCCAGCAGCTTGGGACTAGCGGGAAATGAGCAGTTCTTC. Protein product: CASSLGLAGNEQFF.

The rearrangement uses TRBV6-5 and TRBJ2-5; the D gene is possibly TRBD2 (6 bases). The CDR3 has 16 residues. Germline CDR1 and CDR2: MNHEY and SVGAGI. Trimming removed 0 bases from V and 7 bases from J, with 18 bases in between. As DNA, the CDR3 is TGTGCCAGCAGTTACTCGAAGGTCCGGGAGTATCGGACCCAGTACTTC. Translation gives CASSYSKVREYRTQYF.

This clonotype was counted ten times or more. The V gene is TRBV12-3 or TRBV12-4, the J gene TRBJ2-2; D is unresolved. The CDR3 totals 15 residues. The ends were cut back, 4 bases at V and 5 bases at J, with 14 bases in the middle. The CDR3 protein is CASSSSAFDTGELFF. The CDR3 bases are TGTGCCAGCAGTTCGTCAGCGTTTGATACCGGGGAGCTGTTTTTT.

The chain joins TRBV7-9 to TRBJ2-3; 9 nucleotides align to TRBD2. This CDR3 spans 14 amino acids. Per germline, CDR1 SEHNR and CDR2 FQNEAQ (reference sequence). The V segment lost 5 bases and the J segment 7 bases; nucleotides outside the gene matches: 7. The CDR3 protein is CASSAGLAVNTQYF. CDR3 sequence (DNA): TGTGCCAGCAGCGCGGGACTAGCCGTGAATACGCAGTATTTT.

Comment on this clonotype: This may be a read error: a much more frequent sequence differs by one nucleotide. The rearrangement joins TRBV4-1 to TRBJ2-1; TRBD2 matches 10 bases. Germline assignment: CDR1 MGHRA and CDR2 YSYEKL. The CDR3 sequence is 16 residues long. V lost 4 bases and J lost 5; bases outside the gene matches: 8. CDR3 in amino acids: CASSRKGSGRDNEQFF. The CDR3 DNA is TGCGCCAGCAGCCGGAAGGGGAGCGGGAGGGACAATGAGCAGTTCTTC.

This clonotype was seen many times. The chain is built from TRBV11-2 and TRBJ2-1; D is unclear. With 1 base removed from V and 10 bases from J, the gap between germline ends came to 17 bases. The germline V gene encodes CDR1 SGHAT and CDR2 FQNNGV. The CDR3 length is 15 residues. The CDR3 region has the DNA TGTGCCAGCAGCTTAGCGGCCTTTCCCGTCGTGGAGCAGTTCTTC. Residues: CASSLAAFPVVEQFF.

V gene TRBV2 combines with J gene TRBJ1-5; tentatively, D is TRBD1 (5 bases). The CDR3 extends over 15 amino acids. Trimming stripped 2 bases from V and 2 bases from J, with 10 bases between. Germline V lookup: CDR1 SNHLY, CDR2 FYNNEI. Here the CDR3 DNA reads TGTGCCAGCAGTGAATGGGGGGTCGGCAATCAGCCCCAGCATTTT. This gives the protein CASSEWGVGNQPQHF.

This clonotype was picked up a small number of times. The chain uses TRBV6-2 or TRBV6-3 and TRBJ2-7; 7 bases match TRBD2. Per the germline V gene, CDR1 is MNHEY and CDR2 is SVGEGT. The CDR3 is made up of 17 amino acids. With 0 bases clipped from V and 5 bases from J, the junction kept 13 bases outside the gene matches. The CDR3 sequence: CASSYSQPGTIDHEQYF. CDR3 in DNA: TGTGCCAGCAGTTACTCTCAACCCGGGACTATCGACCACGAGCAGTACTTC.

This clonotype was counted only a few times. The chain employs TRBV18 and TRBJ2-3; TRBD2 matches at 7 bases. Germline V gives CDR1 KGHSH, CDR2 LQKENI. This CDR3 has 16 amino acids. Trimming cost V 2 bases and J 4 bases; bases outside gene matches: 9. The CDR3 here is CASSPEGGIGADTQYF. The CDR3 DNA is TGTGCCAGCTCACCAGAGGGAGGGATTGGCGCAGATACGCAGTATTTT.

The chain links TRBV5-1 to TRBJ2-3, with 8 bases matching TRBD2. Germline assignment: CDR1 SGHRS and CDR2 YFSETQ. This CDR3 has 14 amino acids. V was clipped by 2 bases and J by 5 bases; unmatched bases: 4. CDR3 loop: CASSLAGVEDTQYF. CDR3 bases: TGCGCCAGCAGCTTAGCGGGAGTTGAAGATACGCAGTATTTT. Combining the CDR3 with reference TRBV5-1 and TRBJ2-3 gives the whole variable domain KAGVTQTPRYLIKTRGQQVTLSCSPISGHRSVSWYQQTPGQGLQFLFEYFSETQRNKGNFPGRFSGRQFSNSRSEMNVSTLELGDSALYLCASSLAGVEDTQYFGPGTRLTVL.